This entry lists 27 T cell receptor beta chains sequenced from one sample in a study of spatial heterogeneity in lung cancer. Overall study findings and caveats: In tumors, expanded intratumoral alpha and beta TCR counts tracked mutation counts.

Time point noted: sample taken at primary tumor resection. TCRdb called the 5' RACE reads again in MiXCR, with one record for every CDR3 protein. The sample shows 3,700 or so distinct CDR3 sequences, roughly 28% of them seen only once. Their antigens remain unidentified. Sequenced here: lung tumor tissue, sampled at surgery. These receptors were obtained from a male donor with early-stage non-small cell lung cancer.

Sample share makes this clonotype medium-sized (0.01 to 0.1%). This beta chain is off target for a library built for alpha chains, so its abundance means little. The chain employs TRBV7-8 and TRBJ1-1; D remains ambiguous. The CDR3 spans 13 residues. In germline, CDR1 is SGHVS, CDR2 FQNEAQ. Trimming pared 7 bases from V and 4 bases from J, leaving 13 bases between. CDR3 loop: CASTQDFGTEAFF. In nucleotides, the CDR3 is TGTGCCAGCACCCAAGACTTCGGCACTGAAGCTTTCTTT.

This clonotype is classed as medium-sized. This beta chain came through as a stray read in a library set up for alpha chains, and its size says little. The J gene is TRBJ2-1, the V gene TRBV28; 10 nucleotides align to TRBD2. V lost 4 bases, J lost 7 bases, and 7 bases stayed unmatched. The CDR3 has 15 amino acids. Germline V CDR1 and CDR2: MDHEN, SYDVKM. The CDR3 reads CASSSIAGGDNEQFF. In DNA form, the CDR3 reads TGTGCCAGCAGTTCTATAGCGGGGGGCGATAATGAGCAGTTCTTC.

Turning to this clonotype: This beta chain appears as a stray read in a library generated for alpha chains; its size is not informative. The chain combines TRBV5-1 with TRBJ2-3, with D uncertain. In germline, CDR1 is SGHRS, CDR2 YFSETQ. Trimming took 2 bases from V and 6 from J, leaving 4 bases between them. There are 11 residues in the CDR3. The CDR3 loop is CASSLWDTQYF. The CDR3, as DNA: TGCGCCAGCAGCTTATGGGATACGCAGTATTTT.

Notes on this clonotype: The library was built for alpha chains, so this beta chain is an off-target read and its size means little. The CDR3 DNA is TGTGCCTGGATTCCCGGATTGAACACTGAAGCTTTCTTT. Protein product: CAWIPGLNTEAFF. This rearrangement joins TRBV30 to TRBJ1-1; D ambiguous. The CDR3 loop spans 13 amino acids. Between the trimmed V and J ends, which lost 4 bases and 0 bases, there was a span of 9 bases. Germline V gives CDR1 GTSNPN, CDR2 SVGIG (reference sequence). Full variable domain (rest looked up from reference TRBV30 and TRBJ1-1): SQTIHQWPATLVQPVGSPLSLECTVEGTSNPNLYWYRQAAGRGLQLLFYSVGIGQISSEVPQNLSASRPQDRQFILSSKKLLLSDSGFYLCAWIPGLNTEAFFGQGTRLTVV.

This clonotype counts as medium-sized. Being off target in a library aimed at alpha chains, this beta chain has a size of little meaning. This chain links TRBV6-1 with TRBJ1-5, with D possibly TRBD1 on 6 matching bases. V lost 3 bases, J lost 1 base, and 16 bases lay in between. CDR1 is MNHNS and CDR2 is SASEGT in the germline V gene. The CDR3 has 17 residues. Here the CDR3 reads CASSESFGGASNQPQHF. The CDR3 DNA follows: TGTGCCAGCAGTGAGTCCTTTGGGGGGGCCAGCAATCAGCCCCAGCATTTT.

This clonotype was seen more than once but under ten times. This beta chain is a stray sequence in a library constructed for alpha chains; its clone size is not meaningful. The rearrangement uses TRBV30 and TRBJ2-7; D gene uncertain. V lost 1 base, J lost 5 bases, and 6 bases lay in between. CDR1 and CDR2 (germline): GTSNPN, SVGIG (reference sequence). This CDR3 contains 11 residues. This chain's CDR3 is CAWSGADEQYF. The CDR3 DNA reads as TGTGCCTGGAGTGGAGCCGACGAGCAGTACTTC.

In the case of this clonotype: Since the library was made to target alpha chains, this beta chain is a stray read and its abundance is not meaningful. The V and J genes are TRBV20-1 and TRBJ1-4; D is unclear. CDR1 is DFQATT, CDR2 SNEGSKA, per germline (reference sequence). V was pared by 0 bases and J by 5 bases, with 10 bases between. The CDR3 extends over 14 amino acids. CDR3 region: CSARDVNGNEKLFF. Written as DNA, the CDR3 is TGCAGTGCTAGAGATGTGAACGGGAATGAAAAACTGTTTTTT.

By its share, this clonotype is medium-sized. The library was designed around alpha chains, so this beta chain is a stray read whose abundance carries little weight. This chain uses TRBV5-1 with TRBJ2-3, with 10 bases that match TRBD1. This CDR3 contains 14 residues. Trimming at V came to 4 bases and at J to 3 bases, leaving 2 bases not matched to a gene. CDR1 is SGHRS, CDR2 YFSETQ, per germline. This chain's CDR3 is CASSRDRGTDTQYF. The CDR3 region has the DNA TGCGCCAGCAGCCGGGACAGGGGAACAGATACGCAGTATTTT.

In the case of this clonotype: Since it is a stray read in a library aimed at alpha chains, this beta chain has a size that is not meaningful. The chain carries TRBV4-1 and TRBJ1-4; no clear D gene. Germline V gives CDR1 MGHRA, CDR2 YSYEKL. Trimming removed 0 bases at V and 10 bases at J, with 6 bases between. The CDR3 totals 12 residues. The CDR3 sequence is CASSQDFGKLFF. The CDR3, as DNA: TGCGCCAGCAGCCAAGATTTCGGAAAACTGTTTTTT.

This clonotype is medium-sized (0.01 to 0.1%). This beta chain is an unintended read in a library built for alpha chains; its size means little. The chain joins TRBV28 to TRBJ2-5; D possibly corresponds to TRBD2 (5 bases). Germline loops: CDR1 MDHEN, CDR2 SYDVKM. The CDR3 covers 15 residues. V was cut by 3 bases and J by 6 bases, with 17 bases left in between. CDR3 in DNA: TGTGCCAGCAGTTTGATCGGGCCCAACGGGAAGACCCAGTACTTC. This codes for CASSLIGPNGKTQYF.

By sample share, this clonotype is large (0.1 to 1%). As an off-target read in a library built for alpha chains, this beta chain has a frequency of little significance. The CDR3 nucleotides read TGCGCCAGCAGCTCCGGGGATTCAACTAATGAAAAACTGTTTTTT. Protein product: CASSSGDSTNEKLFF. The rearrangement uses TRBV5-1 and TRBJ1-4; D not certain. Germline CDR1 reads SGHRS; CDR2 reads YFSETQ. V lost 3 bases to trimming and J lost 0 bases, with 9 bases between them. The CDR3 totals 15 residues.

In its sample, this clonotype ranks as medium-sized. Because the library targeted alpha chains, this beta chain is an off-target read whose size means little. The chain uses TRBV3-1 and TRBJ2-4, with D hard to call. CDR3 size: 15 residues. The V end was cut by 1 base, the J end by 0 bases, with 7 bases between. Germline loops: CDR1 LGHDT, CDR2 YNNKEL (reference sequence). CDR3 coding DNA: TGTGCCAGCAGCCAAGGGGTGCTAGCCAAAAACATTCAGTACTTC. It codes for CASSQGVLAKNIQYF. The complete variable domain, with remaining parts taken from reference TRBV3-1 and TRBJ2-4, reads DTAVSQTPKYLVTQMGNDKSIKCEQNLGHDTMYWYKQDSKKFLKIMFSYNNKELIINETVPNRFSPKSPDKAHLNLHINSLELGDSAVYFCASSQGVLAKNIQYFGAGTRLSVL.

Relative to its sample, this clonotype is medium-sized (0.01 to 0.1%). Since it is a stray read in a library aimed at alpha chains, this beta chain has a size that is not meaningful. The chain carries TRBV27 and TRBJ2-5; D remains ambiguous. The ends were cut back, 1 base at V and 7 bases at J, with 4 bases in the middle. Germline CDR1 MNHEY, CDR2 SMNVEV (reference sequence). This CDR3 contains 11 residues. CDR3 residues: CASSLLGTQYF. In DNA form, the CDR3 reads TGTGCCAGCAGTTTATTGGGGACCCAGTACTTC.

This clonotype is medium-sized within its sample. This beta chain was picked up by a library intended for alpha chains and is off target, so its count carries little meaning. The V call is TRBV12-3 or TRBV12-4, the J call TRBJ1-4, with 7 bases aligning to TRBD1. V trimming: 3 bases; J trimming: 8 bases; junction bases outside the gene matches: 6. CDR3 length: 14 residues. CDR3 residues: CASSLQGGREKLFF. DNA of the CDR3: TGTGCCAGCAGTTTGCAGGGGGGAAGAGAAAAACTGTTTTTT.

On this clonotype itself: This beta chain represents an off-target read in a library built for alpha chains; its size is of limited meaning. J is TRBJ2-3 and V is TRBV20-1; tentatively, D is TRBD1 (6 bases). Germline CDR1 and CDR2: DFQATT and SNEGSKA (reference sequence). V was clipped by 2 bases and J by 4 bases, with 10 bases between them. The CDR3 length is 13 residues. The CDR3 bases are TGCAGTGCTAGAATACAGGGACCAGATACGCAGTATTTT. Its translation is CSARIQGPDTQYF.

This clonotype has a handful of counts. For a library built for alpha chains, this beta chain is a stray read; little rests on its size. The chain combines TRBV7-9 with TRBJ2-5, with D maybe TRBD2 (7 bases). Trimming cost V 7 bases and J 5 bases, with 17 bases left between them. The CDR3 covers 14 residues. Germline V lookup: CDR1 SEHNR, CDR2 FQNEAQ (reference sequence). The CDR3 sequence: CASTSTGGPETQYF. The CDR3 DNA follows: TGTGCCAGCACATCAACCGGGGGGCCGGAGACCCAGTACTTC.

Notes on this clonotype: This beta chain lies outside the target of a library built for alpha chains; its clone size means little. This chain uses TRBV20-1 with TRBJ2-3, with D possibly matching TRBD2 (6 bases). Germline values: CDR1 DFQATT, CDR2 SNEGSKA (reference sequence). This CDR3 spans 16 amino acids. Trimming took 3 bases from V and 3 from J, leaving 19 bases between them. CDR3 in DNA: TGCAGTGCTAGTTCTTTTCGCGGGATGGAGACAGATACGCAGTATTTT. Translated: CSASSFRGMETDTQYF.

This clonotype is categorized as medium-sized. This beta chain slipped into a library made for alpha chains as a stray read, so its size is not meaningful. V and J are TRBV25-1 and TRBJ2-7, with no clear D. Looked up from germline, CDR1 is MGHDK and CDR2 is SYGVNS. Trimming pared 9 bases from V and 7 bases from J, leaving 34 bases between. The CDR3 consists of 18 residues. CDR3 protein: CARGPKVGSILKPNEQYV. In nucleotides, the CDR3 is TGTGCCAGGGGTCCCAAGGTCGGGTCAATTTTAAAACCAAATGAGCAGTACGTC.

Judged by abundance, this clonotype is medium-sized. This beta chain slipped into a library made for alpha chains as a stray read, so its size is not meaningful. The CDR3 region is CASSYPGIGNTIYF. In DNA, the CDR3 is TGTGCCAGCAGCTATCCAGGGATTGGAAACACCATATATTTT. V is TRBV7-9 and J is TRBJ1-3, with a tentative D call TRBD1 (5 bases). This CDR3 is built from 14 residues. Per the germline V gene, CDR1 is SEHNR and CDR2 is FQNEAQ (reference sequence). Trimming removed 4 bases at V and 3 bases at J, with 10 bases between.

By share, this clonotype ranks as medium-sized (0.01 to 0.1%). This beta chain represents an off-target read in a library built for alpha chains; its size is of limited meaning. The gene calls are TRBV5-1 and TRBJ2-3; perhaps TRBD2 as D (6 bases). Trimming left V 5 bases short and J 2 bases short, with 15 bases between. The CDR3 runs to 15 residues. Germline V gene lookup returns CDR1 SGHRS and CDR2 YFSETQ. This chain's CDR3 is CASSSGLVPTDTQYF. CDR3 coding DNA: TGCGCCAGCAGTTCGGGACTGGTCCCCACAGATACGCAGTATTTT.

This clonotype is judged medium-sized. Found in a library prepared for alpha chains, this beta chain is an off-target read, and its abundance has little meaning. CDR3 in DNA: TGTGCCAGCAGCTCCCGACTAGCGGTCACCGGGGAGCTGTTTTTT. Its translation is CASSSRLAVTGELFF. This chain connects TRBV3-1 to TRBJ2-2; 9 bases are a match to TRBD2. Germline CDR1 is LGHDT and CDR2 is YNNKEL (reference sequence). V trimming: 5 bases; J trimming: 4 bases; junction bases outside the gene matches: 5. The CDR3 is made up of 15 amino acids.

As regards this clonotype: This beta chain slipped into a library made for alpha chains as a stray read, so its size is not meaningful. V gene TRBV20-1 combines with J gene TRBJ2-1; 13 bases line up with TRBD2. V lost 1 base and J lost 7; bases outside the gene matches: 1. The CDR3 length is 14 residues. Germline loops: CDR1 DFQATT, CDR2 SNEGSKA (reference sequence). The CDR3 spells CSARGGLAGNEQFF. CDR3 nucleotides: TGCAGTGCTAGAGGGGGACTAGCGGGAAATGAGCAGTTCTTC.

A note on this clonotype: The library was prepared for alpha chains; this beta chain is a stray read, so its frequency means little. The gene calls are TRBV5-1 and TRBJ2-3; 8 nucleotides align to TRBD2. The germline CDR1 and CDR2 sequences are SGHRS and YFSETQ. The V segment lost 2 bases and the J segment 2 bases; nucleotides outside the gene matches: 4. The CDR3 totals 15 residues. The CDR3 loop reads CASSLSGSTTDTQYF. As DNA, the CDR3 is TGCGCCAGCAGCTTAAGCGGGAGCACCACAGATACGCAGTATTTT. Combining the CDR3 with reference TRBV5-1 and TRBJ2-3 gives the whole variable domain KAGVTQTPRYLIKTRGQQVTLSCSPISGHRSVSWYQQTPGQGLQFLFEYFSETQRNKGNFPGRFSGRQFSNSRSEMNVSTLELGDSALYLCASSLSGSTTDTQYFGPGTRLTVL.

With regard to this clonotype: This beta chain slipped into a library made for alpha chains as a stray read, so its size is not meaningful. V usage is TRBV7-8 and J usage is TRBJ1-3, with TRBD1 identical over 7 bases. Germline CDR1 reads SGHVS; CDR2 reads FQNEAQ. The J segment lost 4 bases and the V segment lost 1 base, leaving 4 bases of the junction unmatched. The CDR3 is 15 amino acids. Written as DNA, the CDR3 is TGTGCCAGCAGCTTAGTGACAGGGCTCGGAAACACCATATATTTT. Translating gives CASSLVTGLGNTIYF.

This clonotype is labeled medium-sized. This beta chain is a stray read from a library made for alpha chains; its abundance is not meaningful. The chain is built from TRBV20-1 and TRBJ2-7; no definite D call. The CDR3 spans 13 residues. Germline CDR1 reads DFQATT; CDR2 reads SNEGSKA (reference sequence). V lost 3 bases to trimming and J lost 3 bases, with 12 bases between them. CDR3: CSASGDKYYEQYF. DNA of the CDR3: TGCAGTGCTAGTGGTGACAAGTACTACGAGCAGTACTTC.

By sample share, this clonotype is medium-sized. Because this beta chain is a stray read in a library intended to capture alpha chains, its abundance should not be given much weight. The chain combines TRBV3-1 with TRBJ2-1; D may be TRBD1 or TRBD2 (6 bases each). V dropped 1 base and J dropped 10 bases, with 17 bases sitting between them. Germline CDR1 and CDR2: LGHDT and YNNKEL (reference sequence). The CDR3 extends over 15 amino acids. In DNA form, the CDR3 reads TGTGCCAGCAGCCAAGCCCCGGGGGCGCCCGTGGAGCAGTTCTTC. Protein product: CASSQAPGAPVEQFF.

This clonotype qualifies as medium-sized (0.01 to 0.1%). This beta chain lies outside the target of a library built for alpha chains; its clone size means little. The chain uses TRBV10-3 and TRBJ2-2, with 9 bases fitting TRBD1. Trimming at V came to 6 bases and at J to 2 bases, leaving 7 bases not matched to a gene. Looked up from germline, CDR1 is ENHRY and CDR2 is SYGVKD. The CDR3 runs 16 residues. The CDR3 nucleotides are TGTGCCATCAGCACAACAGGGGGCGCAAACACCGGGGAGCTGTTTTTT. It translates to CAISTTGGANTGELFF.